Below, 6 T cell receptor beta chains from the same sample are listed, as sequenced in a study of CD8 T cells in ankylosing spondylitis. One entry per CDR3 protein, called by TCRdb with MiXCR from the 5' RACE reads. Of around 250,000 distinct CDR3 sequences detected, 32% appear once; the ten largest clones hold approximately 4.4%. What was sequenced was blood, either unsorted or a sorted T cell fraction (not recorded which). Every receptor here comes from a male donor with ankylosing spondylitis or in good health (not recorded which).

The CDR3 DNA sequence: TGCGCCAGCAGCTTGGTAGGGACACCTTACAATGAGCAGTTCTTC. Amino acid sequence: CASSLVGTPYNEQFF. The chain links TRBV5-1 to TRBJ2-1, with D possibly TRBD1 on 6 matching bases. The V and J ends lost 0 bases and 4 bases respectively, with 11 bases between them. This CDR3 spans 15 amino acids. Per germline, CDR1 SGHRS and CDR2 YFSETQ.

The chain couples TRBV6-1 to TRBJ1-5, with 7 nucleotides matching TRBD1. This CDR3 is 15 amino acids long. With 6 bases clipped from V and 0 bases from J, the junction kept 5 bases outside the gene matches. Germline V gives CDR1 MNHNS, CDR2 SASEGT. CDR3 sequence (DNA): TGTGCCAGCAGAAGGACAGGATATAGCAATCAGCCCCAGCATTTT. This gives the protein CASRRTGYSNQPQHF.

The chain recombines TRBV11-2 with TRBJ2-7; D is undetermined. V was cut by 7 bases and J by 1 base, with 11 bases left in between. The CDR3 spans 13 residues. Germline CDR1 is SGHAT and CDR2 is FQNNGV. Written as DNA, the CDR3 is TGTGCCAGCATCTTCTCTGGTTCCTACGAGCAGTACTTC. It translates to CASIFSGSYEQYF.

The chain links TRBV7-9 to TRBJ1-3; D ambiguous. The germline CDR1 and CDR2 sequences are SEHNR and FQNEAQ (reference sequence). CDR3 length: 14 amino acids. V lost 0 bases and J 6 bases, leaving 9 bases between the germline ends. The CDR3 nucleotides read TGTGCCAGCAGCTTAGCCGGGGAGCCAAACACCATATATTTT. Its protein product is CASSLAGEPNTIYF. Full variable domain (remainder filled in from reference TRBV7-9 and TRBJ1-3): DTGVSQNPRHKITKRGQNVTFRCDPISEHNRLYWYRQTLGQGPEFLTYFQNEAQLEKSRLLSDRFSAERPKGSFSTLEIQRTEQGDSAMYLCASSLAGEPNTIYFGEGSWLTVV.

This clonotype came up a few times. The rearrangement uses TRBV12-3 or TRBV12-4 and TRBJ2-7, with D maybe TRBD2 (6 bases). V was pared by 5 bases and J by 0 bases, with 14 bases between. The CDR3 spans 15 residues. The CDR3 DNA is TGTGCCAGCAGTCCAAAAGGGACTTTCTCCTACGAGCAGTACTTC. Its protein is CASSPKGTFSYEQYF.

J is TRBJ2-5 and V is TRBV29-1, with D possibly TRBD1 on 5 matching bases. The CDR3 loop spans 12 amino acids. V lost 5 bases, J lost 3 bases, and 10 bases lay in between. Germline V gene data show CDR1 as SQVTM and CDR2 as ANQGSEA. CDR3 loop: CSVQGPEETQYF. DNA for the CDR3: TGCAGCGTTCAGGGTCCCGAAGAGACCCAGTACTTC.